This T cell receptor (beta chain) derives from a study of blood T cell repertoires in COVID-19. Study as a whole: Sites across the United States, Italy and Spain contributed samples from acute and convalescent COVID-19. PBMCs, B-cell-depleted T cells, or T cells provided the cDNA or gDNA that made up the material.

The CDR3 runs to 13 residues. Germline CDR1 SGHVS, CDR2 FQNEAQ. Deletions cut 4 bases from V and 9 bases from J, with 10 bases between. This table comes from immunoSEQ multiplex PCR, and its TCRdb copy is limited to in-frame clones, with some not included. The sample records almost 500,000 clones, more than 85% being singletons. The sample was PBMCs or T cells enriched from blood (not recorded which). This chain links TRBV7-8 with TRBJ1-6; D is uncertain. The sequence was collected from a woman aged 60-70 years who had recovered from COVID-19. The CDR3 nucleotides read TGTGCCAGCAGCTCTTTGCCGGGTTCACCCCTCCACTTT. This encodes CASSSLPGSPLHF.